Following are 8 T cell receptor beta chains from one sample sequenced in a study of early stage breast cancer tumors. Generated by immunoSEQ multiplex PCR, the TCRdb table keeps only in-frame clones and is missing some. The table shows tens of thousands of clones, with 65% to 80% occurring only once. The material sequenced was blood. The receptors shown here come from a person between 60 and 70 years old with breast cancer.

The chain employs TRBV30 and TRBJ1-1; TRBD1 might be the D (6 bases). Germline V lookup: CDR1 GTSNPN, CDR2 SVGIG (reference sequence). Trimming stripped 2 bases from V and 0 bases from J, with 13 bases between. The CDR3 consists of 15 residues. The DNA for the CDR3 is TGTGCCTGGAGTCGGGGAAACAGGGTGAACACTGAAGCTTTCTTT. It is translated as CAWSRGNRVNTEAFF.

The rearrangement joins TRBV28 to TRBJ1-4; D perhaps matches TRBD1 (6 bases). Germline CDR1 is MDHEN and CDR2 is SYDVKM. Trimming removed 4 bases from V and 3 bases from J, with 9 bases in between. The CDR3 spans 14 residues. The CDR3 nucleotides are TGTGCCAGCAGTTCCGGGACACCTAATGAAAAACTGTTTTTT. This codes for CASSSGTPNEKLFF.

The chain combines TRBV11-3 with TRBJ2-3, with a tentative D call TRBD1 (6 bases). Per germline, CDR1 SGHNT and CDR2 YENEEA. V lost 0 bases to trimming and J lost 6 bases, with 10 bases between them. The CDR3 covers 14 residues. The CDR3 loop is CASSLDTGLDTQYF. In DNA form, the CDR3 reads TGTGCCAGCAGCTTAGATACAGGGCTGGATACGCAGTATTTT.

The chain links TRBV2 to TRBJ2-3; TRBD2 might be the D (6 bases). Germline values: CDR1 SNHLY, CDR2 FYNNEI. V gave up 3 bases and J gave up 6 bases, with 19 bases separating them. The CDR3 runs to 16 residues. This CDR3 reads CASSDSGTHEVDTQYF. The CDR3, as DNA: TGTGCCAGCAGTGATTCCGGGACTCACGAGGTGGATACGCAGTATTTT.

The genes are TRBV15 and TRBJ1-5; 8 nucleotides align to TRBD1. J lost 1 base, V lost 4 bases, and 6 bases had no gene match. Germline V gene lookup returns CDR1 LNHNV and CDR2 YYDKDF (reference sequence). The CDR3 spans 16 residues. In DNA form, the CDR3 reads TGTGCCACCAGCAACATAGGACAGGGCAGCAATCAGCCCCAGCATTTT. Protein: CATSNIGQGSNQPQHF.

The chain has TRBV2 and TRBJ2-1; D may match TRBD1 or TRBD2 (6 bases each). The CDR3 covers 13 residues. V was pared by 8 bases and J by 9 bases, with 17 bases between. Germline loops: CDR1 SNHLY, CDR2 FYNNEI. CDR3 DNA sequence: TGTGCCAGCCACCCGGGGGCGAGTGGTGAGCAGTTCTTC. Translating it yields CASHPGASGEQFF.

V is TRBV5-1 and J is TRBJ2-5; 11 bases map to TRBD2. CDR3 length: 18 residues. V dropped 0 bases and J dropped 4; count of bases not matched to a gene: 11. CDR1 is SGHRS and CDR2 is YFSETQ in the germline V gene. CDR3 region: CASSLVFGSGGAGETQYF. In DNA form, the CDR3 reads TGCGCCAGCAGCTTGGTATTCGGTAGCGGGGGGGCTGGAGAGACCCAGTACTTC.

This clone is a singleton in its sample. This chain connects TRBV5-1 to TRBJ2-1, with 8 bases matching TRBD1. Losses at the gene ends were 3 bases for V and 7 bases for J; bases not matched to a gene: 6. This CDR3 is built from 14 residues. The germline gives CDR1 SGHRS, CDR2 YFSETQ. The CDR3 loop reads CASSSQGALNEQFF. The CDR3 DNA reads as TGCGCCAGCAGCTCTCAGGGGGCTCTAAATGAGCAGTTCTTC.